This T cell receptor (beta chain) comes out of a study of CD8 T cells in ankylosing spondylitis. Regarding the study as a whole: Characteristic of ankylosing spondylitis blood, it appeared, was a TCR beta motif comprising about eight highly homologous variants. Some motif variants had been reported before (in reactive arthritis synovial fluid and blood). There was reportedly significant enrichment of clones that were disease-linked in matched ankylosing spondylitis synovial fluid.

For TCR beta, libraries came from quantitative 5'-RACE with molecular barcodes. TCRdb called the 5' RACE reads again in MiXCR, with one record for every CDR3 protein. The table includes about 240,000 distinct CDR3 sequences, approximately 11% detected once. This clonotype was seen repeatedly, ten times or more. Its antigen remains unidentified. The CDR3 is 13 residues long. The V gene lost 7 bases and the J gene lost 1 base, with 9 bases spanning the gap. This clonotype originated in a male donor with ankylosing spondylitis or in good health (not recorded which). V and J are TRBV12-3 or TRBV12-4 and TRBJ2-3; the D gene is possibly TRBD2 (5 bases). Sequenced input: blood, either unsorted or a sorted T cell fraction (not recorded which). The CDR3 nucleotides are TGTGCCAGCAACGTACTAGGCACAGATACGCAGTATTTT. It is translated as CASNVLGTDTQYF.